These T cell receptor beta chains were read from a single sample in a study of regulatory T cells in long-lasting Graves disease. TCRdb reanalysed the reads using MiXCR and keeps one entry per CDR3 protein. Among 800 to 950 distinct CDR3 sequences listed, 58% were seen once. The material was peripheral blood mononuclear cells (PBMCs), obtained with antithyroid drug treatment, in newly diagnosed or persistent Graves disease (not recorded which). The receptors were gathered from a female donor with Graves disease. The CDR3 runs from the conserved cysteine through the conserved F or W. Each record gives: J gene, clone size, V gene, CDR3 protein. Size is omitted from some rows. Given values are once, few, many or a class for expanded clones.

TRBJ2-7 . TRBV5-1 CASSWDRVGSYEQYF
TRBJ2-6 few TRBV29-1 CSAHLSGANVLTF
TRBJ1-1 . TRBV20-1 CSARDAGRDTEAFF
TRBJ1-5 few TRBV18 CASSSGQGGQPQHF
TRBJ2-3 . TRBV4-3 CASSQETTQYF
TRBJ2-6 few TRBV29-1 CSVTENGANVLTF
TRBJ2-5 . TRBV27 CASSDTNQETQYF
TRBJ2-3 . TRBV30 CAWRSLADTQYF
TRBJ2-1 . TRBV7-8 CASSLVGQGRNEQFF
TRBJ2-1 . TRBV18 CASSPWDQPDYNEQFF
TRBJ1-4 . TRBV5-1 CASSLMNPGHRNEKLFF
TRBJ2-1 . TRBV11-2 CASSLLNEQFF
TRBJ2-3 . TRBV4-1 CASSQGTLVNSITDTQYF
TRBJ1-2 . TRBV28 CASSPPGFYGYTF
TRBJ2-7 . TRBV6-6 CASSPKREQYF
TRBJ2-3 . TRBV5-1 CASSLGQSTDTQYF
TRBJ1-2 . TRBV12-3/TRBV12-4 CASSQDPGYTF
TRBJ2-4 few TRBV19 CASSIQAGKNIQYF
TRBJ2-1 . TRBV29-1 CSSGGGMEQFF
TRBJ2-1 . TRBV29-1 CSVAVQSYNEQFF
TRBJ2-1 . TRBV20-1 CSARVTARDEQFF
TRBJ1-1 . TRBV5-1 CASSFYSVNTEAFF
TRBJ1-2 large TRBV24-1 CATSPKGQGHGDYGYTF
TRBJ2-3 . TRBV14 CASSQETGAADTQYF
TRBJ2-5 few TRBV28 CASSSHGILETQYF
TRBJ1-3 few TRBV23-1 CASSHPRRETGNTIYF
TRBJ1-4 . TRBV10-3 CAISESVGRKLFF
TRBJ2-2 . TRBV6-2/TRBV6-3 CASSLGTGETGELFF
TRBJ2-5 few TRBV12-3/TRBV12-4 CASSFRGGGKETQYF
TRBJ2-1 . TRBV7-7 CASSLGQYNEQFF
TRBJ2-7 . TRBV7-9 CASSAAWTGYSYEQYF
TRBJ1-1 . TRBV30 CAWRDGYTEAFF
TRBJ1-3 . TRBV5-4 CASGMSGNTIYF
TRBJ1-2 . TRBV29-1 CSVALGIWGYTF
TRBJ2-7 few TRBV4-1 CASSQVGVPTYEQYF
TRBJ2-7 . TRBV12-3/TRBV12-4 CASSLQPLSYEQYF
TRBJ2-7 . TRBV28 CASSLSDRIPYEQYF
TRBJ2-6 once TRBV3-1 CASTTDRAVLTF
TRBJ1-5 . TRBV4-3 CASSQDRQSNQPQHF
TRBJ2-7 . TRBV20-1 CSARDQLAATYEQYF
TRBJ2-7 few TRBV20-1 CSARTEAFGEQYF
TRBJ2-2 . TRBV9 CASSVTGGPYGELFF
TRBJ1-1 . TRBV7-2 CASSLLLSPWEAFF
TRBJ1-1 . TRBV14 CASSQDPGTAYRTEAFF
TRBJ2-1 . TRBV6-2/TRBV6-3 CASSWVALPYNEQFF
TRBJ2-7 . TRBV29-1 CSVEASGDSTYEQYF
TRBJ2-3 . TRBV28 CASSSSTSGGWDFAQYF
TRBJ2-6 few TRBV30 CATRGVPGANVLTF
TRBJ1-6 . TRBV4-1 CASSQNPVKEYNSPLHF
TRBJ2-2 . TRBV24-1 CATSDYRTEPNTGELFF
TRBJ1-1 . TRBV7-7 CAIRVNTEAFF
TRBJ1-2 . TRBV28 CASSRPGYRVSGYTF
TRBJ1-4 . TRBV11-3 CASSIRGFNEKLFF
TRBJ2-3 . TRBV28 CASRASSTDTQYF
TRBJ2-7 . TRBV7-6 CASSLEGGGYEQYF
TRBJ1-1 . TRBV7-9 CASRGTGLDEAFF
TRBJ2-1 . TRBV7-3 CASSPDRVTYNEQFF